This TCR beta chain is drawn from a study of Ad26.COV2.S vaccination and SARS-CoV-2 variants. The CDR3 contains 11 residues. Trimming shortened V by 8 bases and J by 0 bases, and 2 bases separated the two germline ends. Germline CDR1 is MNHEY and CDR2 is SMNVEV (reference sequence). Repertoires were generated with immunoSEQ multiplex PCR, while TCRdb's copy carries only in-frame clones and drops some. The sample lists 300,000 to 400,000 clones; roughly 94% were seen once. This sample comprised peripheral blood, obtained after recovery from COVID-19. The V call is TRBV27, the J call TRBJ1-3; no firm D call. The origin of this receptor is a human donor who had recovered from COVID-19. CDR3 DNA sequence: TGTGCCAGCGGCTCTGGAAACACCATATATTTT. Amino acid sequence: CASGSGNTIYF.